The sequence of this T cell receptor beta chain was determined in a study of T cells after yellow fever vaccination (dated by TCRdb to about 2019). In terms of the full investigation: Libraries from fractions with low cell numbers were prepared with the SMART-Seq v4 Ultra Low Input RNA kit. Blood was collected at multiple timepoints before and after primary and secondary immunization, and bulk PBMC replicates and cell subsets were isolated. To follow T-cell clones before and after primary and booster YFV17D yellow fever vaccination, bulk TCR alpha and beta repertoires were sequenced over time. Two healthy male donors, one aged 18 to 30 and one aged 30 to 40 years, made up the cohort. Paper-wide results and their limitations: Because abundant contaminating clonotypes from the bulk population could be contained in FACS-sorted repertoires, computational filtering was required. Only two donors were included in the study, so the extent to which the findings can be generalized is limited. A small share of clonotypes was detected in both CD4 and CD8 compartments, with the overlap likely arising from convergent recombination. Compared with the primary T-cell response, the secondary T-cell response was faster but weaker, reaching its peak on day 5 rather than on day 15. Most clones expanded after primary vaccination (approximately 97% of CD4 and 88% of CD8) were re-detected after the booster, suggesting that broad memory maintenance occurred.

TCR cDNA was synthesized by 5'RACE template switching, through which a universal primer site and unique molecular identifiers were introduced. Priming of cDNA synthesis was performed from both the TCR alpha and TCR beta constant segments. Libraries were amplified in two PCR steps, with sample barcodes and sequencing adapters added in the second step. Sequencing of libraries was done on Illumina HiSeq 2500 (2x100 bp) or NovaSeq (2x150 bp). Regarding the original processing steps: Reads were demultiplexed and collapsed into UMI consensus sequences with MIGEC, and V(D)J alignment was performed with MiXCR. Vaccine-responding clonotypes were defined with edgeR using replicate PBMC samples, requiring FDR below 0.01 and a log2 fold change above 5 up to day 15. Each bulk clonotype received a CD4 or CD8 identity based on whether the sequenced CD4 or CD8 repertoire contained that clonotype at higher abundance. The raw public reads went through TCRdb reprocessing: fastp at Q25, MiXCR clone calling, in-frame beta chains kept. Records with the same CDR3 protein are collapsed into one entry carrying the most frequent genes and DNA. TCRdb's processing, not the authors' own work, is the source of the V and J calls. The sample table shows 250,000 to 300,000 distinct CDR3 sequences, and 10% to 15% are seen once. Roughly 0.5% of the sample is taken by the ten largest.

The sample's treatment or condition label is to be understood as: live attenuated yellow fever vaccine strain. A standard Ficoll-Paque protocol was used to isolate PBMCs from peripheral blood. Dynabeads CD4 and CD8 positive selection kits were used to isolate the CD4 and CD8 T-cell fractions. TriZol was used to extract RNA from bulk PBMCs, CD4 and CD8 fractions, and dextramer-positive and dextramer-negative fractions. This clonotype was seen only a few times. This receptor's antigen is unknown. Within one base of it there is no much larger clone, and no base qualities were kept. Per the germline V gene (reference sequence), MNHEY is the CDR1 and SMNVEV is the CDR2. V is cut by 7 bases and J by 7 bases, and the space between the germline ends is 20 bases. Including cysteine and phenylalanine, the CDR3 has 15 amino acids. Solely the CDR3 DNA is kept, with 45 bases framed from the first base.

The sequences come from CD4+ T cells sorted from PBMCs, collected 45 days after the yellow fever booster vaccination. This receptor was obtained from a man younger than 45 who received the YFV17D yellow fever vaccine. The chain is assembled from TRBV27 and TRBJ1-5; tentative D gene TRBD1, with 5 bases matching. CDR3 loop: CASNRVGGGGQPQHF. DNA sequence: TGTGCCAGCAACCGGGTCGGGGGAGGAGGACAGCCCCAGCATTTT.